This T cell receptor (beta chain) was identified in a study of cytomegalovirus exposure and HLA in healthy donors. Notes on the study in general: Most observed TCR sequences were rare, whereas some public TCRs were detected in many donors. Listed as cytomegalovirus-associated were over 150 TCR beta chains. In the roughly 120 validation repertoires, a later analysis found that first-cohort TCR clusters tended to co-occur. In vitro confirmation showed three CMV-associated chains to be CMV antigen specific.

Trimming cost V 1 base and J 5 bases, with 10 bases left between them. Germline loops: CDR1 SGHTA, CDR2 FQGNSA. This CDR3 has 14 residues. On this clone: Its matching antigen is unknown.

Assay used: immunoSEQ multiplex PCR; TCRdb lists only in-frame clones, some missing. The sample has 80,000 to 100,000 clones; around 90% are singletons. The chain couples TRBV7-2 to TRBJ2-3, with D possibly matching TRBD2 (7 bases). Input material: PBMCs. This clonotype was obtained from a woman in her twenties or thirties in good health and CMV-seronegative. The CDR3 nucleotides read TGTGCCAGCAGCTTAGGGGGGGGCAAAGATACGCAGTATTTT. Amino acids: CASSLGGGKDTQYF.